Sequencing of this T cell receptor (beta chain) was carried out in a study of immune cell composition in non-small cell lung cancer. Study-level background: Histologic subtype was mainly adenocarcinoma or squamous cell carcinoma.

This table comes from immunoSEQ multiplex PCR, and its TCRdb copy is limited to in-frame clones, with some not included. The sample consists of about 5,200 clones, less than 75% of them appearing once. General study points: Lung squamous cell carcinoma tumours had significantly higher top 10 clone scores and productive clonality than lung adenocarcinoma. Overall clonality, unlike maximal tumour-associated clone frequency, did not predict TIL reactivity.

This clone is medium-sized by share. Its matching antigen is unknown. The CDR3 contains 14 residues. With 6 bases clipped from V and 4 bases from J, the junction kept 4 bases outside the gene matches. Germline values: CDR1 MNHEY, CDR2 SMNVEV (reference sequence). The chain carries TRBV27 and TRBJ1-3; 9 nucleotides agree with TRBD1. Material: lung tumor tissue. This clonotype was sampled from a human donor with non-small cell lung cancer. The CDR3 DNA sequence: TGTGCCAGCAGAGCCGGGACAGGGGGAAACACCATATATTTT. Its protein is CASRAGTGGNTIYF.